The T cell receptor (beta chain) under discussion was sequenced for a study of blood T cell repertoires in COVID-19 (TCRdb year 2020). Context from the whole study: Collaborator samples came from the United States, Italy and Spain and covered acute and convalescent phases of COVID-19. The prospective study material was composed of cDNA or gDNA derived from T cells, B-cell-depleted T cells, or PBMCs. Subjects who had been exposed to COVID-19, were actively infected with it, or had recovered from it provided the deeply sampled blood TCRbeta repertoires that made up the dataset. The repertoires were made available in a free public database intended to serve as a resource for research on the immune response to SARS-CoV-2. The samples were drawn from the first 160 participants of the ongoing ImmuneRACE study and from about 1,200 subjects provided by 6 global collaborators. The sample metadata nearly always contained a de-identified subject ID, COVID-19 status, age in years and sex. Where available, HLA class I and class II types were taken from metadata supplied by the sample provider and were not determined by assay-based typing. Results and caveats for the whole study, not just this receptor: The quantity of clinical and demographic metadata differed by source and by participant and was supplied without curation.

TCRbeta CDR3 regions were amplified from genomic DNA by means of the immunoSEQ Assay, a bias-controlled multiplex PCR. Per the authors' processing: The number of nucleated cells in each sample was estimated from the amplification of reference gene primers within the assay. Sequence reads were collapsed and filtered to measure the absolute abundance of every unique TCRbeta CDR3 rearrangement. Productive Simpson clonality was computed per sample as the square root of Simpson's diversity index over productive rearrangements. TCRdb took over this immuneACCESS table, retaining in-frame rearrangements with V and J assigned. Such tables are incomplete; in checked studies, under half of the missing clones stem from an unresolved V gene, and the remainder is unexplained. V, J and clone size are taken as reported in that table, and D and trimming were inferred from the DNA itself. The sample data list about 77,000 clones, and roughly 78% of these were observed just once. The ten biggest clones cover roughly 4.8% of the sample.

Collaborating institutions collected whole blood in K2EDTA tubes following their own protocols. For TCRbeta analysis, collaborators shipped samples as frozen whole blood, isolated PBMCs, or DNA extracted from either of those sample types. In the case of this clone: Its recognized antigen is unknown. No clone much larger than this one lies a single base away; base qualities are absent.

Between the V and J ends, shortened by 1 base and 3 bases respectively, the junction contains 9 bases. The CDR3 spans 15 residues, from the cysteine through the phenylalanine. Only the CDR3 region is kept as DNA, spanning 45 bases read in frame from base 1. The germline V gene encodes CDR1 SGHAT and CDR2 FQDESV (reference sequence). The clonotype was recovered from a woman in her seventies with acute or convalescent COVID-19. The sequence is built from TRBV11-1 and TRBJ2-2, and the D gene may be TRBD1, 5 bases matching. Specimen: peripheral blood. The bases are TGTGCCAGCAGCTTAGATCCCAGGGACACCGGGGAGCTGTTTTTT. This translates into CASSLDPRDTGELFF.